A selection of T cell receptor beta chains follows, all from one sample in a study of blood T cell repertoires in COVID-19. Assay: immunoSEQ multiplex PCR; the TCRdb copy retains only in-frame clones and omits some. The sample lists around 310,000 clones, about nine tenths seen once, with about a tenth in the top ten. What was sequenced was PBMCs or T cells enriched from blood (not recorded which). The receptors shown here come from a woman in her 30s who had recovered from COVID-19. The conserved cysteine and the conserved F or W are not part of the CDR3 here.

V gene	J gene	CDR3 protein
TRBV12-3/TRBV12-4	TRBJ1-1	ASSQGLITEAF
TRBV5-1	TRBJ1-3	ASRPGLAGNTIY
TRBV7-2	TRBJ2-5	ASSLVRPGQGETQY
TRBV6-5	TRBJ2-1	ASSTIPSYNEQF
TRBV5-1	TRBJ2-2	ASSVYQGANTGELF
TRBV11-2	TRBJ1-6	ASSPSAGLGSPLH
TRBV2	TRBJ2-4	ASSEGQLAKNIQY
TRBV5-1	TRBJ1-4	ASSSGQGTEKLF
TRBV18	TRBJ2-3	ASSPQVSGTTDTQY
TRBV5-6	TRBJ1-1	ASSWGQGEMNTEAF
TRBV10-3	TRBJ2-6	AIRGLVTGEGSGANVLT
TRBV18	TRBJ2-1	ASSPTQGSYNEQF
TRBV7-3	TRBJ1-1	ASSPGRVSTEAF
TRBV2	TRBJ1-1	ASTWTRMNTEAF